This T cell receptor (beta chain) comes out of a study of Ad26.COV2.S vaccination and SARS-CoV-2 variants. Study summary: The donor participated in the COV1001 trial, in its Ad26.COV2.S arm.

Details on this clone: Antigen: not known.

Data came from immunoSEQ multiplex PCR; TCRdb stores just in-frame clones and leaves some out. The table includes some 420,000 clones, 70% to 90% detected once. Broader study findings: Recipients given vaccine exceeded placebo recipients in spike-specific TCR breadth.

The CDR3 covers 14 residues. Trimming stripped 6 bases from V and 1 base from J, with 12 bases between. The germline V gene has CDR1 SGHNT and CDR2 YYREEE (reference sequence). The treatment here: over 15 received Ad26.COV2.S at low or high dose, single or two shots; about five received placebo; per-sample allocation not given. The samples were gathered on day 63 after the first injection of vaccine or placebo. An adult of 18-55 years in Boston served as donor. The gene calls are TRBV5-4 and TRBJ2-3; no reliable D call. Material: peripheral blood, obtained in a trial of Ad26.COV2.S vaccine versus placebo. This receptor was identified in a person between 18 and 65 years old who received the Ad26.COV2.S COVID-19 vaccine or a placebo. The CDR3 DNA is TGTGCCAGCAACCCAGACCGACGCACAGATACGCAGTATTTT. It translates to CASNPDRRTDTQYF.